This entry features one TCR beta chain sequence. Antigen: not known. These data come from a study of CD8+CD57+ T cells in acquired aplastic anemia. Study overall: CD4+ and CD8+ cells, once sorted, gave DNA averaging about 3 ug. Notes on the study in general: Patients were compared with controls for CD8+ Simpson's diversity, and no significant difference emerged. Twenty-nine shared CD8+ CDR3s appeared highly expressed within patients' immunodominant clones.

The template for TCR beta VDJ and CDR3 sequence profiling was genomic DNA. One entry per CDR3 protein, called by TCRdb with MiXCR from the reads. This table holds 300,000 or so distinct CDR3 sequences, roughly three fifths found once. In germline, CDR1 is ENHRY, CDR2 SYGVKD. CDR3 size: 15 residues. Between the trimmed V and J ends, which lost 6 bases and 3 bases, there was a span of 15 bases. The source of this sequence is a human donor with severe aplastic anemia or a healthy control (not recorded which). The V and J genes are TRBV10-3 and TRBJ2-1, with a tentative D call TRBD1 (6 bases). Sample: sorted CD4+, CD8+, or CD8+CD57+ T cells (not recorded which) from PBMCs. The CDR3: CAIRSPGQDYNEQFF. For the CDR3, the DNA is TGTGCCATCAGATCTCCGGGACAAGACTACAATGAGCAGTTCTTC.